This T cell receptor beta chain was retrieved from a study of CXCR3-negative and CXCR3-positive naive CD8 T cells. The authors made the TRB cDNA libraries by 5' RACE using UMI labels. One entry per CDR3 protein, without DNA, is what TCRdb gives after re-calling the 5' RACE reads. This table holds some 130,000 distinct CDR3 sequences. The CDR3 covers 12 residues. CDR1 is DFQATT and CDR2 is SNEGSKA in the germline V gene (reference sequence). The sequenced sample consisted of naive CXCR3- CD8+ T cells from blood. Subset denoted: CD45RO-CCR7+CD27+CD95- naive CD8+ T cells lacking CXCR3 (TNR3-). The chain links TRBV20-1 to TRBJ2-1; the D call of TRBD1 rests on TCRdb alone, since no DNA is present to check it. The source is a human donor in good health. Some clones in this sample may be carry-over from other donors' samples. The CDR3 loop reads CSGEDSSDEQFF.